This T cell receptor (beta chain) was sequenced for a study of cytomegalovirus exposure and HLA in healthy donors. Study as a whole: Genotyping of some 400 donors showed that 80% to 90% belonged to the Caucasian-associated ancestry cluster.

Overall study findings and caveats: Later, an analysis found that common viral pathogens appeared to be linked with several of the most significant clusters.

Primers included in the PCR were 60 Vbeta and 13 Jbeta primers. Profiled with immunoSEQ multiplex PCR; TCRdb holds only in-frame clones, not every one. Here the sample spans about 160,000 clones, more than 75% being singletons. On this clone itself: No antigen is known for it.

The sample comprised PBMCs. The receptor was isolated from a young man in good health and CMV-seropositive.

DNA of the CDR3: TGTGCCAGCACCTCGTTCAGGGGGGACACCGGGGAGCTGTTTTTT. Translating gives CASTSFRGDTGELFF. The chain links TRBV7-9 to TRBJ2-2, with D maybe TRBD1 (7 bases). The V gene's germline CDR1 is SEHNR and CDR2 FQNEAQ (reference sequence). CDR3 length: 15 amino acids. V gave up 7 bases and J gave up 3 bases, with 15 bases separating them.